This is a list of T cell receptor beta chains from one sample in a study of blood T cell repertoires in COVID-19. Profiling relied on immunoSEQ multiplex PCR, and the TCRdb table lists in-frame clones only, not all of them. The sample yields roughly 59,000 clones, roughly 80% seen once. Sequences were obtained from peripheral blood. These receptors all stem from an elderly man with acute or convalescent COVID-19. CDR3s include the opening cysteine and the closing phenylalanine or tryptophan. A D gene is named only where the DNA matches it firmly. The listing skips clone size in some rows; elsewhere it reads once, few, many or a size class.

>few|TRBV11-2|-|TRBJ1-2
TGTGCCAGCAGCTCACGCAGGGCGGGGGGCTACACCTTC
CASSSRRAGGYTF
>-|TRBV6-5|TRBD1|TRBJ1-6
TGTGCCAGCAGTCTCCGACAGGGGTCACCCCTCCACTTT
CASSLRQGSPLHF
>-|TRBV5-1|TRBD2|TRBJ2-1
TGCGCCAGCAGCCTGACTAGCGGGAGTTTCAATGAGCAGTTCTTC
CASSLTSGSFNEQFF
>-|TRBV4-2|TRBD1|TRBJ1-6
TGTGCCAGCAGCCCGGACAGGGAAGATTCACCCCTCCACTTT
CASSPDREDSPLHF
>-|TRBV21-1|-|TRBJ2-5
TGTGCCAGCGAGACCTCACAGAAATCACAAGAGACCCAGTACTTC
CASETSQKSQETQYF
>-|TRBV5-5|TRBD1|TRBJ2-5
TGTGCCAGCAGCTCTCGGACAGGGGGCGCGGGGGAGACCCAGTACTTC
CASSSRTGGAGETQYF
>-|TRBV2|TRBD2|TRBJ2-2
TGTGCCAGCAGCCAAGGACTAGCGGGAGCGACCGGGGAGCTGTTTTTT
CASSQGLAGATGELFF
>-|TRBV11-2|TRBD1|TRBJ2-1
TGTGCCAGCAGCTTTCGTAGGGGGCCCTACAATGAGCAGTTCTTC
CASSFRRGPYNEQFF
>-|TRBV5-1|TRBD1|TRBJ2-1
TGCGCCAGCAGCGCTGCGCCAGGGGGCTCCTACAATGAGCAGTTCTTC
CASSAAPGGSYNEQFF
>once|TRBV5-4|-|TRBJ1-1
TGTGCCAGCAGCTTGGAACAGGGCATCACTGAAGCTTTCTTT
CASSLEQGITEAFF
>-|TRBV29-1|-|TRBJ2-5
TGCAGCGTGACCGGGGGTGGTGAGACCCAGTACTTC
CSVTGGGETQYF
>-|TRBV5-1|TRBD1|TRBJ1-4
TGCGCCAGCAGCTTCTCAGGGGGGACTAATGAAAAACTGTTTTTT
CASSFSGGTNEKLFF
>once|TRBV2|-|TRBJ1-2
TGTGCCAGCAGTGTGGAAGGGTTGGGAGGCGATGGCTACACCTTC
CASSVEGLGGDGYTF
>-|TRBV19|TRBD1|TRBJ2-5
TGTGCCAGTAGTGTACAGGGGTCCGGGACCCAGTACTTC
CASSVQGSGTQYF
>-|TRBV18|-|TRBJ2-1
TGTGCCAGCTCACCACCGGTTTCCGCGTTGGGGGGCAATGAGCAGTTCTTC
CASSPPVSALGGNEQFF
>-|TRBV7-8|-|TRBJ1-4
TGTGCCAGCAGCTCGCTAACAGGCTCAACTAATGAAAAACTGTTTTTT
CASSSLTGSTNEKLFF
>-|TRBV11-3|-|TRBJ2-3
TGTGCCAGCAGCTTAGAGCAGCGATCAAATACGCAGTATTTT
CASSLEQRSNTQYF
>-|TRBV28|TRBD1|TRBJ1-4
TGTGCCAGCAGTTTCCTTGGGGACAGCGGGGAAAAACTGTTTTTT
CASSFLGDSGEKLFF
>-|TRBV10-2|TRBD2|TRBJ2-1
TGCGCCAGCGGGACTAGCACCCCAGGCGAGCAGTTCTTC
CASGTSTPGEQFF
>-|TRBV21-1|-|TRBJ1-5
TGTGCCAGCGCCGACATTAAATGGAATCAGCCCCAGCATTTT
CASADIKWNQPQHF
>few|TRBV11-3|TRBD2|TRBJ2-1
TGTGCCAGCAGCTCCCACCTAGCGGGAGGGCGGAATGAGCAGTTCTTC
CASSSHLAGGRNEQFF
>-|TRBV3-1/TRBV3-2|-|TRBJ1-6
TGTGCCAGCAGCCAAGTTGACAGTAATTCACCCCTCCACTTT
CASSQVDSNSPLHF
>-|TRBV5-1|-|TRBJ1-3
TGCGCCAGCAGCTTGGCTGGGCACGTTGGCGGAAACACCATATATTTT
CASSLAGHVGGNTIYF
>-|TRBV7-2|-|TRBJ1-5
TGTGCCAGCAGCTCTAATAATCAGCCCCAGCATTTT
CASSSNNQPQHF
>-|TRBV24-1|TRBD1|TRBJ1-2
TGTGCCACCAGTGACCCGGGACAGCTTAACTATGGCTACACCTTC
CATSDPGQLNYGYTF
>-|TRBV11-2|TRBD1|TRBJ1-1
TGTGCCAGCAGCTTAGACTACAGGGGGAACACTGAAGCTTTCTTT
CASSLDYRGNTEAFF
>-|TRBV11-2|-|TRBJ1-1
TGTGCCAGCAGCTTAGATCGGGTGGCTTTCTTT
CASSLDRVAFF
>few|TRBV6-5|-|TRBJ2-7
TGTGCCAGCAGCCAAGGACGGACAAGGATCTACGAGCAGTACTTC
CASSQGRTRIYEQYF
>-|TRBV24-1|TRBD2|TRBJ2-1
TGTGCCACCAGTGATGTTGCGGGGGATGAGCAGTTCTTC
CATSDVAGDEQFF
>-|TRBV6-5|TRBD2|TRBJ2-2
TGTGCCAGCAGGCAGCGGGAGGGCCAGGGCGGGGAGCTGTTTTTT
CASRQREGQGGELFF
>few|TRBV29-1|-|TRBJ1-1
TGCAGCGGTTGGGCCTGGAACACTGAAGCTTTCTTT
CSGWAWNTEAFF
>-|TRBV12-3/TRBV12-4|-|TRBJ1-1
TGTGCCAGCAGTTTAAGCAGGGTGGTTGAAGCTTTCTTT
CASSLSRVVEAFF
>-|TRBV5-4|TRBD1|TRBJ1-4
TGTGCCAGCAGACAATCCGGGACAGGAAATGAAAAACTGTTTTTT
CASRQSGTGNEKLFF
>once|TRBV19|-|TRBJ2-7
TGTGCCAGTAGTAAGGGGGGGGTTAACAACGAGCAGTACTTC
CASSKGGVNNEQYF
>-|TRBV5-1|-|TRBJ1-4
TGCGCCAGCAGCTTCGGCGGTTCAACTAATGAAAAACTGTTTTTT
CASSFGGSTNEKLFF
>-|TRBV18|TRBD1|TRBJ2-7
TGTGCCAGCTCACGCGGACAGGGCCCCTCCTACGAGCAGTACTTC
CASSRGQGPSYEQYF
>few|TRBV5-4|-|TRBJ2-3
TGTGCCAGCAGCTTCGGACTGGAACTCACAGATACGCAGTATTTT
CASSFGLELTDTQYF
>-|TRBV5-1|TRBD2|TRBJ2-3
TGCGCCAGCAGCTCAACTAGCGTAGATACGCAGTATTTT
CASSSTSVDTQYF
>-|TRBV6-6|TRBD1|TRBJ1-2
TGTGCCAGCAGCGGGCCGGGGACAGGTCTTTATGGCTACACCTTC
CASSGPGTGLYGYTF
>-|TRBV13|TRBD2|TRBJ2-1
TGTGCCAGCACCCCTGGGGTAGCGGGGGCCCGATACGTATACAATGAGCAGTTCTTC
CASTPGVAGARYVYNEQFF
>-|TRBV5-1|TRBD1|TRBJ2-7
TGCGCCAGCAGCCCTTTCACCGGGACAGATGCCCACGAGCAGTACTTC
CASSPFTGTDAHEQYF
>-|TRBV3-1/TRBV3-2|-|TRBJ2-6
TGTGCCAGCAGTATAACCGGGTCTACCTCTGGGGCCAACGTCCTGACTTTC
CASSITGSTSGANVLTF
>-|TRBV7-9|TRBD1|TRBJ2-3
TGTGCCAGCAGCTTAAAAGGGGGCGAAAAAGATACGCAGTATTTT
CASSLKGGEKDTQYF
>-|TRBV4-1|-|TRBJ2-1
TGCGCCAGCAGCCAAGCCTCCTCCGGGACTTCTACGAGAGGGAATGAGCAGTTCTTC
CASSQASSGTSTRGNEQFF
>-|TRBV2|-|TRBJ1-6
TGTGCCAGCAGTCCCGATTCACTAAATTCACCCCTCCACTTT
CASSPDSLNSPLHF
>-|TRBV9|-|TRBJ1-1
TGTGCCAGCAGCCCACAGGGAGACACTGAAGCTTTCTTT
CASSPQGDTEAFF
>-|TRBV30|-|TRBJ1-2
TGTGCCTGGAGTGTCGGGGGGAGCTATGGCTACACCTTC
CAWSVGGSYGYTF
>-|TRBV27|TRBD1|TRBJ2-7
TGTGCCAGCAGTTCAGGGCAGGGGGCCCTTTACGAGCAGTACTTC
CASSSGQGALYEQYF
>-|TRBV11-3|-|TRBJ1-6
TGTGCCAGCAGGTTCGACAGTAATTCACCCCTCCACTTT
CASRFDSNSPLHF
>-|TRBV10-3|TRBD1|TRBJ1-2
TGTGCCATCAGGGGACACAGGGGGGCGGGTGGCTACACCTTC
CAIRGHRGAGGYTF
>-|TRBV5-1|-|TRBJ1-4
TGCGCCAGCAGCCCAGGGGACATGTTTGAACTGTTTTTT
CASSPGDMFELFF
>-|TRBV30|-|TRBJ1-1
TGTGCCTGGTCTCCCCCAGGGAGGATGAACACTGAAGCTTTCTTT
CAWSPPGRMNTEAFF
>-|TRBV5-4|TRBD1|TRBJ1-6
TGTGCCAGCGGGGGACAGGGAATGGGCTCACCCCTCCACTTT
CASGGQGMGSPLHF
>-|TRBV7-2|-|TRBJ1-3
TGTGCCAGCAGCACGGACAGAGGAAACACCATATATTTT
CASSTDRGNTIYF
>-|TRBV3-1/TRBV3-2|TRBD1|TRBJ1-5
TGTGCCAGCAGCCAGGCAGGGGGTAGTCAGCCCCAGCATTTT
CASSQAGGSQPQHF
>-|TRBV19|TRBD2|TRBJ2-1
TGTGCCAGTAGTATGGGTAGCGGGCCTGACAATGAGCAGTTCTTC
CASSMGSGPDNEQFF
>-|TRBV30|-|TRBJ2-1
TGTGCCTGGAGTGTGATTGCCGGCGGCAATGAGCAGTTCTTC
CAWSVIAGGNEQFF